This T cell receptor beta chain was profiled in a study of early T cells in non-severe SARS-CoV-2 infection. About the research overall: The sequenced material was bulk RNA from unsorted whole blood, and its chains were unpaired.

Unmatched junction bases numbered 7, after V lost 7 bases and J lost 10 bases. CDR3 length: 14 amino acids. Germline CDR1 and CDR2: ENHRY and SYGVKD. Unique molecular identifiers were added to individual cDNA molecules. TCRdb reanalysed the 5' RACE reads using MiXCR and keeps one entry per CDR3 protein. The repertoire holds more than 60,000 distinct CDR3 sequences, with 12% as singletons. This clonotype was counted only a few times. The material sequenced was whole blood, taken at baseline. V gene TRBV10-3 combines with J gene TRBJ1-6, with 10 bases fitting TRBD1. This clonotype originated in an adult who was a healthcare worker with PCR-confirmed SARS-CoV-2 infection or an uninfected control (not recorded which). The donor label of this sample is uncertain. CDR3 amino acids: CAIMKGQGRSPLHF. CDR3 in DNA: TGTGCCATCATGAAGGGACAGGGGAGGTCACCCCTCCACTTT.